This T cell receptor (beta chain) was profiled in a study of technical replicates of blood from a few donors. The CDR3 length is 15 residues. Germline V lookup: CDR1 ENHRY, CDR2 SYGVKD. With 10 bases removed from V and 6 bases from J, the gap between germline ends came to 22 bases. Sequencing used immunoSEQ multiplex PCR; TCRdb keeps in-frame clones, though not all of them. The sample lists 81,000 or so clones, about 96% seen once, with about 0.2% in the top ten. The chain joins TRBV10-3 to TRBJ2-1, with a possible D match to TRBD1 (5 bases). The sequence derives from a human donor in good health. The material sequenced was T cells isolated from PBMCs. The CDR3 protein is CASTASGRVVNEQFF. CDR3 coding DNA: TGTGCCAGCACCGCTTCAGGGCGCGTTGTCAATGAGCAGTTCTTC.